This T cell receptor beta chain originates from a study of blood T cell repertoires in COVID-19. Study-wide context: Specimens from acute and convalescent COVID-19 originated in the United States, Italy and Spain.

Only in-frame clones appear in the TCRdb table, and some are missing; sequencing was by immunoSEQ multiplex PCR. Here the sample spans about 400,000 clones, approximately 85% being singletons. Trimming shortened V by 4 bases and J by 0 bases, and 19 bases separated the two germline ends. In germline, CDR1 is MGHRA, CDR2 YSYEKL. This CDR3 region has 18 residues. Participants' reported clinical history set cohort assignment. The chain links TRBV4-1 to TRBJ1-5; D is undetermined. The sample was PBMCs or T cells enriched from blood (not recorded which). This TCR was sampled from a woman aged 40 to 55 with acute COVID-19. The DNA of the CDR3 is TGCGCCAGCAGCCGCGGTCCCTCCCATTTTTATAGCAATCAGCCCCAGCATTTT. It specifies CASSRGPSHFYSNQPQHF.